Shown below are 22 T cell receptor beta chains from a single sample sequenced in a study of T-cell memory formation after mild COVID-19. TCRdb analysed the 5' RACE reads with MiXCR anew, one entry per CDR3 protein. This sample has over 400,000 distinct CDR3 sequences; less than 25% occur once, and the top ten carry 13%. The source material was PBMCs or a T cell subset sorted from them (not recorded which). Every receptor here comes from an adult woman who had mild COVID-19 (a few samples of this study predate the infection). Cell type and time point are not known.

This clonotype was seen a few times. The chain joins TRBV7-2 to TRBJ2-5, with TRBD1 matching over 8 bases. V lost 4 bases and J lost 5; bases outside the gene matches: 9. This CDR3 contains 15 residues. Germline V gene data show CDR1 as SGHTA and CDR2 as FQGNSA. For the CDR3, the DNA is TGTGCCAGCAGCTCCAGGGACAGGTTCGAGGAGACCCAGTACTTC. Translated, it gives CASSSRDRFEETQYF.

The CDR3 region is CAISESTGQGGYTF. The CDR3 DNA is TGTGCCATCAGTGAGTCGACAGGACAGGGTGGCTACACCTTC. V and J are TRBV10-3 and TRBJ1-2; 8 bases map to TRBD1. The trim removed 0 bases at V and 7 bases at J, leaving 4 bases unmatched. Germline V lookup: CDR1 ENHRY, CDR2 SYGVKD. The CDR3 consists of 14 residues.

This clonotype has a handful of counts. The chain is built from TRBV6-5 and TRBJ2-1; D may be TRBD1 (5 bases). V was trimmed by 6 bases and J by 7 bases, leaving 22 bases between them. Germline CDR1 and CDR2: MNHEY and SVGAGI. The CDR3 has 16 amino acids. In DNA, the CDR3 is TGTGCCAGCAGCCGGTCGGACATCAGAGATAAGAATGAGCAGTTCTTC. Protein product: CASSRSDIRDKNEQFF.

The CDR3 is CASSHPGQGLVGAEAFF. The CDR3 DNA reads as TGTGCCAGCAGTCACCCGGGACAGGGGTTAGTAGGAGCTGAAGCTTTCTTT. The chain carries TRBV6-5 and TRBJ1-1; 10 bases match TRBD1. The CDR3 is made up of 17 amino acids. Germline lookup yields CDR1 MNHEY and CDR2 SVGAGI. Trimming cost V 5 bases and J 6 bases; bases outside gene matches: 15.

The genes are TRBV7-2 and TRBJ1-1; possibly TRBD1 for D (5 bases). V was pared by 5 bases and J by 0 bases, with 13 bases between. The length of the CDR3 is 15 residues. CDR1 and CDR2 from the germline V gene are SGHTA and FQGNSA. The CDR3 loop is CASSPQGVVNTEAFF. The CDR3 nucleotides read TGTGCCAGCAGCCCCCAGGGTGTGGTGAACACTGAAGCTTTCTTT.

This clonotype was picked up many times. The V gene is TRBV5-1, the J gene TRBJ1-2, with D hard to call. The CDR3 runs to 15 residues. CDR1 and CDR2 (germline): SGHRS, YFSETQ. Trimming left V 4 bases short and J 6 bases short, with 19 bases between. The CDR3 reads CASSPQTDELHGYTF. DNA of the CDR3: TGCGCCAGCAGCCCTCAAACCGACGAGTTGCATGGCTACACCTTC.

V gene TRBV3-1 combines with J gene TRBJ2-1; TRBD2 aligns across 10 bases. J lost 4 bases, V lost 2 bases, and 5 bases had no gene match. The length of the CDR3 is 16 residues. CDR1 LGHDT and CDR2 YNNKEL come from the germline V gene (reference sequence). This chain's CDR3 is CASSQTTSGVYNEQFF. Here the CDR3 DNA reads TGTGCCAGCAGCCAAACTACTAGCGGGGTATACAATGAGCAGTTCTTC.

The chain carries TRBV7-8 and TRBJ1-5, with D possibly being TRBD1 (6 bases). V lost 5 bases and J lost 6, with 20 bases in between. The germline gives CDR1 SGHVS, CDR2 FQNEAQ. The CDR3 length is 16 residues. DNA of the CDR3: TGTGCCAGCAGCCCTTCACACAGGGATTGGGTTCAGCCCCAGCATTTT. Translation gives CASSPSHRDWVQPQHF.

The chain recombines TRBV20-1 with TRBJ2-7; no clear D gene. The germline V gene encodes CDR1 DFQATT and CDR2 SNEGSKA (reference sequence). CDR3 length: 13 residues. V lost 6 bases and J 3 bases, leaving 15 bases between the germline ends. CDR3 in amino acids: CSALPPSDYEQYF. The DNA for the CDR3 is TGCAGTGCCTTGCCCCCATCGGACTACGAGCAGTACTTC.

In DNA form, the CDR3 reads TGTGCCAGCAACCTCGGGGGGTTGGATGAGCAGTTCTTC. It specifies CASNLGGLDEQFF. This chain uses TRBV2 with TRBJ2-1; 7 positions agree with TRBD2. The V gene's germline CDR1 is SNHLY and CDR2 FYNNEI. This CDR3 spans 13 amino acids. The V gene end was trimmed by 7 bases and the J gene end by 8 bases; junction bases not matched to a gene: 8.

This chain connects TRBV7-9 to TRBJ2-7; 7 bases fit TRBD1. CDR1 and CDR2 (germline): SEHNR, FQNEAQ (reference sequence). The V and J ends lost 5 bases and 2 bases, in that order; junction bases with no gene match: 6. This CDR3 is 14 amino acids long. The CDR3: CASSKTGRAYEQYF. The CDR3 nucleotides are TGTGCCAGCAGCAAGACAGGGAGAGCCTACGAGCAGTACTTC.

This rearrangement joins TRBV5-1 to TRBJ2-1, with no clear D. CDR1 is SGHRS and CDR2 is YFSETQ in the germline V gene. The CDR3 totals 14 residues. The germline V and J ends were trimmed by 0 bases and 8 bases, with 12 bases remaining between them. CDR3 residues: CASSLGDPGDEQFF. The CDR3, as DNA: TGCGCCAGCAGCTTGGGGGATCCCGGAGATGAGCAGTTCTTC.

The chain couples TRBV6-5 to TRBJ2-2; D might be TRBD1 (6 bases). The CDR3 consists of 13 residues. V lost 11 bases, J lost 5 bases, and 15 bases lay in between. Germline V gives CDR1 MNHEY, CDR2 SVGAGI. The CDR3 DNA follows: TGTGCCGTGTGGCAGGGGCGGACCGGGGAGCTGTTTTTT. Its protein is CAVWQGRTGELFF.

The gene calls are TRBV5-5 and TRBJ2-1; 12 nucleotides match TRBD2. Trimming removed 0 bases from V and 10 bases from J; junction bases left unmatched: 11. In germline, CDR1 is SGHKS, CDR2 YYEKEE (reference sequence). The CDR3 sequence is 17 residues long. This chain's CDR3 is CASSLGPGLAGLREQFF. The CDR3, as DNA: TGTGCCAGCAGCTTGGGCCCTGGACTAGCGGGGTTACGGGAGCAGTTCTTC.

This clonotype came up a few times. The chain is built from TRBV29-1 and TRBJ2-2; TRBD1 might be the D (6 bases). Germline CDR1 SQVTM, CDR2 ANQGSEA. V shed 6 bases and J shed 1 base, with 9 bases lying between them. The CDR3 is 13 amino acids. The CDR3 nucleotides read TGCAGCGTGGCGACAGGGAACACCGGGGAGCTGTTTTTT. This encodes CSVATGNTGELFF.

The rearrangement links TRBV4-1 to TRBJ2-7; perhaps TRBD2 as D (5 bases). The CDR3 spans 14 residues. V was shortened by 1 base and J by 5 bases, with 12 bases between the two germline ends. Germline values: CDR1 MGHRA, CDR2 YSYEKL. This CDR3 is CASSQGAYGNEQYF. CDR3 coding DNA: TGCGCCAGCAGCCAAGGTGCGTACGGGAACGAGCAGTACTTC.

This clonotype was recorded a few times. V usage is TRBV12-3 or TRBV12-4 and J usage is TRBJ2-1; TRBD1 agrees at 12 bases. This CDR3 is 13 amino acids long. Losses at the gene ends were 6 bases for V and 10 bases for J; bases not matched to a gene: 4. The CDR3 sequence: CASSRDRGQEQFF. The CDR3 region has the DNA TGTGCCAGCAGCCGGGACAGGGGGCAAGAGCAGTTCTTC.

The V call is TRBV29-1, the J call TRBJ1-1; perhaps TRBD1 as D (5 bases). The CDR3 spans 13 residues. Between the trimmed V and J ends, which lost 4 bases and 1 base, there was a span of 10 bases. In germline, CDR1 is SQVTM, CDR2 ANQGSEA. CDR3 DNA sequence: TGCAGCGTTGTTGTACAGGCGAACACTGAAGCTTTCTTT. Translation: CSVVVQANTEAFF.

There are a few counts of this clonotype. This chain links TRBV7-2 with TRBJ2-1; D is perhaps TRBD1 or TRBD2 (5 bases each). The CDR3 consists of 15 residues. Trimming took 6 bases from V and 3 from J, leaving 15 bases between them. CDR1 is SGHTA and CDR2 is FQGNSA in the germline V gene. DNA for the CDR3: TGTGCCAGCAGTTCCCAGGGAGCCCTCTACAATGAGCAGTTCTTC. Translated: CASSSQGALYNEQFF.

In its sample, this clonotype was seen a few times. The V call is TRBV18, the J call TRBJ1-1; D is possibly TRBD1 (5 bases). The germline V gene encodes CDR1 KGHSH and CDR2 LQKENI. This CDR3 is built from 12 residues. Trimming shortened V by 1 base and J by 11 bases, and 11 bases separated the two germline ends. The CDR3, as DNA: TGTGCCAGCTCACCACTAGGGGATGCGGCTTTCTTT. Translating it yields CASSPLGDAAFF.

The CDR3 is CASSFRHPNTEAFF. As DNA, the CDR3 is TGTGCCAGCAGCTTCCGCCACCCGAACACTGAAGCTTTCTTT. This chain links TRBV5-6 with TRBJ1-1; D uncertain. V was clipped by 2 bases and J by 1 base, with 9 bases between them. The CDR3 is made up of 14 amino acids. Germline V gives CDR1 SGHDT, CDR2 YYEEEE. The complete variable domain, with remaining parts taken from reference TRBV5-6 and TRBJ1-1, reads DAGVTQSPTHLIKTRGQQVTLRCSPKSGHDTVSWYQQALGQGPQFIFQYYEEEERQRGNFPDRFSGHQFPNYSSELNVNALLLGDSALYLCASSFRHPNTEAFFGQGTRLTVV.

The chain carries TRBV5-1 and TRBJ2-3; tentative D call: TRBD1 (6 bases). Trimming removed 6 bases from V and 4 bases from J, with 12 bases in between. Germline CDR1 SGHRS, CDR2 YFSETQ. This CDR3 region has 13 residues. This CDR3 is CASNPSGADTQYF. CDR3 nucleotide sequence: TGCGCCAGCAACCCATCAGGGGCAGATACGCAGTATTTT.